The 17 T cell receptor beta chains given below trace back to one sample, sequenced in a study of tumor-infiltrating lymphocytes in primary liver carcinoma. The investigators made TCR beta cDNA from approximately 510 ng total RNA, using a constant-region primer. Slightly modified ARM-PCR served as the procedure for the TCR beta libraries. These libraries came from three rounds of nested multiplex PCR. The two initial PCR rounds, roughly 10 cycles each, used TRBV1-TRBV30 forward and C-beta reverse primers. TCRdb reanalysed the multiplex PCR reads using MiXCR and keeps one entry per CDR3 protein. The sample contains 40,000 or so distinct CDR3 sequences, roughly 80% of which appear only once. Co-extracting RNA and DNA was done with roughly 17-34 mg of unsorted bulk tissue as input. Sequencing was performed on tumor-adjacent normal liver tissue. Receptor source: a man aged 40-50 years with primary liver carcinoma and hepatitis B virus infection.

About this clonotype itself: One end of the junction fails to match germline, which may point to a read error. The rearrangement uses TRBV4-3 and TRBJ2-5, with D possibly matching TRBD2 (5 bases). The CDR3 loop spans 15 amino acids. Germline V gene sequence: CDR1 LGHNA, CDR2 YSLEER. The CDR3 sequence: CTSGQGAAIQETQYF. The CDR3 bases are TGCACCAGCGGCCAAGGAGCGGCTATCCAAGAGACCCAGTACTTC.

This chain uses TRBV6-6 with TRBJ2-5; TRBD1 agrees at 12 bases. Germline V gene sequence: CDR1 MNHNY, CDR2 SVGAGI (reference sequence). V lost 7 bases to trimming and J lost 5 bases; unmatched junction nucleotides: 8. The CDR3 is made up of 15 amino acids. CDR3 sequence (DNA): TGTGCCAGCAAAAGGGACAGGGGGCTCCAGGAGACCCAGTACTTC. Translated: CASKRDRGLQETQYF.

Details on this clonotype: The junction departs from the called germline gene at one end, perhaps through a read error. This sequence joins TRBV5-1 and TRBJ1-1; no reliable D call. This CDR3 has 13 amino acids. CDR1 SGHRS and CDR2 YFSETQ come from the germline V gene. CDR3 in amino acids: CASRPDMNTEAFF. CDR3 bases: TGCGCAAGCAGACCCGACATGAACACCGAAGCTTTCTTT.

Worth noting for this clonotype: This is likely a read error, given that the CDR3 carries no conserved phenylalanine or tryptophan at its end. The V and J genes are TRBV12-3 or TRBV12-4 and TRBJ2-5; D is undetermined. The length of the CDR3 is 12 residues. Trimming stripped 7 bases from V and 10 bases from J, with 16 bases between. CDR3 DNA: TGTGCCAGCACCCTGGAGATGAAGAGCCAGTACTTG. Amino acids: CASTLEMKSQYL.

Concerning this clonotype: The junction and the germline gene differ at one end; a read error may be behind it. The J gene is TRBJ2-1, the V gene TRBV6-5; no firm D call. The germline CDR1 and CDR2 sequences are MNHEY and SVGAGI. The CDR3 spans 11 residues. This CDR3 reads CASSYVDEQSF. DNA of the CDR3: TGTGCTAGCAGTTACGTGGATGAGCAGTCCTTC.

The table lists this clonotype with many counts. The chain joins TRBV2 to TRBJ1-1; tentatively, D is TRBD1 (5 bases). The germline CDR1 and CDR2 sequences are SNHLY and FYNNEI. Trimming took 7 bases from V and 3 from J, leaving 15 bases between them. This CDR3 comprises 14 residues. The CDR3 nucleotides are TGTGCCAGCACCGTGAGGTCCAGGGACACTGAAGCTTTCTTT. It codes for CASTVRSRDTEAFF. Full variable domain (rest looked up from reference TRBV2 and TRBJ1-1): EPEVTQTPSHQVTQMGQEVILRCVPISNHLYFYWYRQILGQKVEFLVSFYNNEISEKSEIFDDQFSVERPDGSNFTLKIRSTKLEDSAMYFCASTVRSRDTEAFFGQGTRLTVV.

About this clonotype: An end of the junction differs from the germline gene, which may be a read error. The V and J genes are TRBV11-1 and TRBJ2-1, with TRBD2 identical over 11 bases. Germline V gene sequence: CDR1 SGHAT, CDR2 FQDESV (reference sequence). This CDR3 is 20 amino acids long. In DNA form, the CDR3 reads TGTACCAGCAGCATAGGAAAGACTAGCGGGGCCTCACGGTTCGGCATTGAGCAGCTCTTC. It encodes CTSSIGKTSGASRFGIEQLF.

Worth noting for this clonotype: The junction does not match germline at one end; this may be a read error. The chain joins TRBV30 to TRBJ2-7; D may be TRBD2 (5 bases). The CDR3 covers 13 residues. CDR1 is GTSNPN, CDR2 SVGIG, per germline (reference sequence). In DNA form, the CDR3 reads TGTGCCGGGAGTATGGAGGACTCCTACGAGCAGTACTTC. The encoded protein is CAGSMEDSYEQYF.

Concerning this clonotype: Compared with germline, one end of the junction differs, possibly owing to a read error. The V gene is TRBV28, the J gene TRBJ2-5; 7 bases align to TRBD2. CDR1 is MDHEN, CDR2 SYDVKM, per germline. This CDR3 has 15 amino acids. The CDR3 is CASTLAAGRVKTQYF. DNA for the CDR3: TGTGCCAGCACTTTAGCAGCGGGACGGGTAAAGACCCAGTACTTC. The whole variable domain, remainder taken from reference TRBV28 and TRBJ2-5, is DVKVTQSSRYLVKRTGEKVFLECVQDMDHENMFWYRQDPGLGLRLIYFSYDVKMKEKGDIPEGYSVSREKKERFSLILESASTNQTSMYLCASTLAAGRVKTQYFGPGTRLLVL.

Comment on this clonotype: The junction departs from germline at one end; a sequencing error may be responsible. The genes are TRBV11-1 and TRBJ2-1, with 11 positions matching TRBD2. The CDR3 spans 20 residues. From germline, CDR1 is SGHAT and CDR2 FQDESV (reference sequence). CDR3 DNA: TGTGCCAGCAACATAGGAACGACTAGCGGGGCCTCACGGTTCGGCAATGTGCAGTTCTTC. Residues: CASNIGTTSGASRFGNVQFF.

With regard to this clonotype: Since the CDR3 does not end with the conserved phenylalanine or tryptophan, this likely comes from a read error. The CDR3 protein is CASRDPHSDTQYS. The CDR3 DNA follows: TGTGCCAGCAGAGACCCCCACTCAGATACGCAGTATTCT. The rearrangement joins TRBV6-2 or TRBV6-3 to TRBJ2-3; D is ambiguous. This CDR3 has 13 amino acids. Looked up from germline, CDR1 is MNHEY and CDR2 is SVGEGT. V was shortened by 6 bases and J by 4 bases, with 11 bases between the two germline ends.

The chain uses TRBV6-2 or TRBV6-3 and TRBJ2-5; TRBD2 is a possible D gene (6 bases). Germline-derived CDR1 and CDR2 are MNHEY and SVGEGT. This CDR3 has 11 amino acids. In DNA form, the CDR3 reads TGTGGTACGGGAGTTTACGGGACTCAGTACTTC. Its translation is CGTGVYGTQYF.

Concerning this clonotype: This CDR3 fails to terminate in the conserved phenylalanine or tryptophan, so it likely reflects a read error. This rearrangement joins TRBV6-1 to TRBJ1-1; 8 nucleotides match TRBD1. This CDR3 has 17 residues. Germline CDR1 MNHNS, CDR2 SASEGT. The CDR3 loop is CASGEGEGQGANIEAFL. CDR3 coding DNA: TGTGCCAGCGGTGAAGGTGAAGGGCAGGGGGCTAACATTGAAGCTTTCCTT.

Note on this clonotype: It may be a read error: a sequence one base away is much more abundant. J is TRBJ2-5 and V is TRBV20-1, with TRBD1 matching 8 bases. CDR1 and CDR2 from the germline V gene are DFQATT and SNEGSKA (reference sequence). The length of the CDR3 is 14 residues. CDR3 protein: CRASPRGRQETQYF. In DNA, the CDR3 is TGCAGAGCTAGCCCCAGGGGGCGGCAAGAGACCCAGTACTTC.

On this clonotype itself: The junction departs from germline at one end; a sequencing error may be responsible. CDR3 sequence reads: CGSSLVADYGYTF. Written as DNA, the CDR3 is TGTGGCAGCAGTTTAGTAGCAGATTATGGCTACACCTTC. The V call is TRBV12-3 or TRBV12-4, the J call TRBJ1-2; no clear D. The CDR3 loop spans 13 amino acids.

Turning to this clonotype: A much larger clone differs by one base, so this may be a read error. This chain joins TRBV6-2 or TRBV6-3 and TRBJ1-1; D is possibly TRBD1 (6 bases). The germline V gene encodes CDR1 MNHEY and CDR2 SVGEGT. The CDR3 is 16 residues long. Here the CDR3 reads CASSPRGGGLNTGAFF. In DNA form, the CDR3 reads TGTGCCAGCAGTCCCAGGGGAGGAGGATTGAACACTGGAGCTTTCTTT.

The chain recombines TRBV29-1 with TRBJ1-1; no definite D call. The CDR3 totals 11 residues. In germline, CDR1 is SQVTM, CDR2 ANQGSEA. Trimming removed 6 bases at V and 7 bases at J, with 12 bases between. DNA for the CDR3: TGCAGCGTCCCACACATGCATGAAGCTTTCTTT. Amino acids: CSVPHMHEAFF.